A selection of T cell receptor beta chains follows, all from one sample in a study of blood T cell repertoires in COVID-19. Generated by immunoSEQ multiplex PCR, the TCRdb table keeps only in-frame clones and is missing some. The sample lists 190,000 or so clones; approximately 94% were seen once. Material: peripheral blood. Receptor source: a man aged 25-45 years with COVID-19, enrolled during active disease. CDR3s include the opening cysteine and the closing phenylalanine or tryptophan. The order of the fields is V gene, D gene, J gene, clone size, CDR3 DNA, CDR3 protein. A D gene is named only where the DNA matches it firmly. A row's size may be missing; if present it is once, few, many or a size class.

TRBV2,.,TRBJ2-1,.,TGTGCCAGCAGACCAGATGGGGGGTACAATGAGCAGTTCTTC,CASRPDGGYNEQFF
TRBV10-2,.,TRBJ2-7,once,TGCGCCAGCTCTGAGACTCACTCCTACGAGCAGTACTTC,CASSETHSYEQYF
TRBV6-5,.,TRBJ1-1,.,TGTGCCAGCAGTTACTCGCGGGGGACTGAAGCTTTCTTT,CASSYSRGTEAFF
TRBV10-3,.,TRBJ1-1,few,TGTGCCATCAGTGATGGGCTTATGAACACTGAAGCTTTCTTT,CAISDGLMNTEAFF
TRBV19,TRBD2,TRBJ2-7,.,TGTGCCAGTAGTATCCAGAGTAGCGGGGGATACGAGCAGTACTTC,CASSIQSSGGYEQYF
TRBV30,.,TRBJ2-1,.,TGTGCCTGGAGCGTCGGGGCCTACAATGAGCAGTTCTTC,CAWSVGAYNEQFF
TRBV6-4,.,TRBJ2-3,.,TGTGCCAGCAGTGACAAGGAGGCAGATACGCAGTATTTT,CASSDKEADTQYF
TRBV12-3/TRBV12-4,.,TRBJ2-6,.,TGTGCCAGCACCCCTTCTGGGGCCAACGTCCTGACTTTC,CASTPSGANVLTF
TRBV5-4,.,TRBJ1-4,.,TGTGCCAGCAGCTTCGTTGGCAATCCTGTGGCTAATGAAAAACTGTTTTTT,CASSFVGNPVANEKLFF
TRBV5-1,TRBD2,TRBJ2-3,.,TGCGCCAGCAGCTCGAGCGGGGGTAGCACAGATACGCAGTATTTT,CASSSSGGSTDTQYF
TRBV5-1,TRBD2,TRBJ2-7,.,TGCGCCAGCAGCTTGGAGGCGGGGGGGCCAGGGGAGCAGTACTTC,CASSLEAGGPGEQYF
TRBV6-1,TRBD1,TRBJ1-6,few,TGTGCCAGCAGTGACGAGTCCGGGACAGGAGTCCGTAATTCACCCCTCCACTTT,CASSDESGTGVRNSPLHF
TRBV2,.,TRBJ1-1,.,TGTGCCAGCAGTGGGGCTAGGTCCCGGGGCACTGAAGCTTTCTTT,CASSGARSRGTEAFF
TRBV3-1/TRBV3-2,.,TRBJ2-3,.,TGTGCCAGCAGCCAGCAAGTGGAGTCAGATACGCAGTATTTT,CASSQQVESDTQYF
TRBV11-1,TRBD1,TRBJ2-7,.,TGTGCCAGCAGCTGGAGGGACAGGGAGGCCGAGCAGTACTTC,CASSWRDREAEQYF
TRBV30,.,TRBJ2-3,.,TGTGCCTGGAGTGTGGCGGCCAGCACAGATACGCAGTATTTT,CAWSVAASTDTQYF
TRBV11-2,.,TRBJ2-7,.,TGTGCCAGCAGCTTAGATCTGGCCCCCTACGAGCAGTACTTC,CASSLDLAPYEQYF
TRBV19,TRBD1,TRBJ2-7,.,TGTGCCAGTAGTCCGTTTCAGGGGGACAGAGGCTACGAGCAGTACTTC,CASSPFQGDRGYEQYF
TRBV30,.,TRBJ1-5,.,TGTGCCTGGGGACTTGGGACGGGGGGCAATCAGCCCCAGCATTTT,CAWGLGTGGNQPQHF
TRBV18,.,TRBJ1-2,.,TGTGCCAGCTCACCACCCACAGCCGGCTATGGCTACACCTTC,CASSPPTAGYGYTF
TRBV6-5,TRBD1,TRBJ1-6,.,TGTGCCAGCAGCCGGGACAGGGCAAATTCACCCCTCCACTTT,CASSRDRANSPLHF
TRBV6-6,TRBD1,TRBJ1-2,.,TGTGCCAGCAGTAACACAGGGGGTATGGAAGACGGCTACACCTTC,CASSNTGGMEDGYTF
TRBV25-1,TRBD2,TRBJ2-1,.,TGTGCCAGCAGTGAATATATTAAGCGGGGGGCCTCCTACAATGAGCAGTTCTTC,CASSEYIKRGASYNEQFF
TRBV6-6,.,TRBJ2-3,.,TGTGCCAGCAGCCGCAGCAGGGGCGCATCAGATACGCAGTATTTT,CASSRSRGASDTQYF
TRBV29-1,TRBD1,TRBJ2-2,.,TGCAGCGCTACAGGGGAGTCGGTCACCGGGGAGCTGTTTTTT,CSATGESVTGELFF
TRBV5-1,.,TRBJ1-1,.,TGCGCCAGCACCTACCGGGGGGGGGCGTATGAAAACACTGAAGCTTTCTTT,CASTYRGGAYENTEAFF
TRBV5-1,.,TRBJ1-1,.,TGCGCCAGCAGCTCAAGGCTGGGACACGGTGGGACTGAAGCTTTCTTT,CASSSRLGHGGTEAFF
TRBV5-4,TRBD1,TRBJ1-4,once,TGTGCCAGCAGCACAGGGGGGGCAGGAGAAAAACTGTTTTTT,CASSTGGAGEKLFF
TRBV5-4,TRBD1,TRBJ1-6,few,TGTGCCAGCAGCGACGGGACAGGCGGTACATCACCCCTCCACTTT,CASSDGTGGTSPLHF
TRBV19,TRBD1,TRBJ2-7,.,TGTGCCAGTAGTATGGTGAGACAGGGGTACGAGCAGTACTTC,CASSMVRQGYEQYF
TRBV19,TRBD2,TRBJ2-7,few,TGTGCCAGTAGTGGGACTAGCGGGGGGCCGGGGCCCTCCTACGAGCAGTACTTC,CASSGTSGGPGPSYEQYF
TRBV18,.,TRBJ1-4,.,TGTGCCAGCTCACGAGCCCTACAGACCACTAATGAAAAACTGTTTTTT,CASSRALQTTNEKLFF
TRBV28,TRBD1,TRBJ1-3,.,TGTGCCAGCAGCCCAGGGGGCCTCCTCTATGGAAACACCATATATTTT,CASSPGGLLYGNTIYF
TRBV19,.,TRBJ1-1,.,TGTGCCAGTAGTATTAGTCCGAACACTGAAGCTTTCTTT,CASSISPNTEAFF
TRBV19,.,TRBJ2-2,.,TGTGCCAGTAGTATGTTGGGCAGGAAGACCGGGGAGCTGTTTTTT,CASSMLGRKTGELFF
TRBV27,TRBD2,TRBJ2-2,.,TGTGCCAGCAGTTTCCGTAGCGGGGGGACGAACACCGGGGAGCTGTTTTTT,CASSFRSGGTNTGELFF